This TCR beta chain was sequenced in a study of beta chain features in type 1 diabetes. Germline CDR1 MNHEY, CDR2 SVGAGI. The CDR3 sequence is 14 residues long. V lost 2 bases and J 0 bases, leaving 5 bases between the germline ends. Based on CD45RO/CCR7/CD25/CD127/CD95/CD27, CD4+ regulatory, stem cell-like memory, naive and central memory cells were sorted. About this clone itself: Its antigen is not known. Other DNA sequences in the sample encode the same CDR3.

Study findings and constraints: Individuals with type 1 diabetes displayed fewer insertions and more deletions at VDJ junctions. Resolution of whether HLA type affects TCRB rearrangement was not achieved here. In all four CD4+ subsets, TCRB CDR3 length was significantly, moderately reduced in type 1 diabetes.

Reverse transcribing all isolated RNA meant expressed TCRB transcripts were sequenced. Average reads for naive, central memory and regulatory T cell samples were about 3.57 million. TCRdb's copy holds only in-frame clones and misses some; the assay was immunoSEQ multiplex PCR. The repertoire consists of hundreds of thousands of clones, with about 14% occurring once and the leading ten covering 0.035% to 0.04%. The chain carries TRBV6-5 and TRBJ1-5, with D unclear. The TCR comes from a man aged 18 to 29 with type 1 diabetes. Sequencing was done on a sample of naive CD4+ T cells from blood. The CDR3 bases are TGTGCCAGCAGTTACAGGGATAGCAATCAGCCCCAGCATTTT. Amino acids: CASSYRDSNQPQHF.